The entry below describes one TCR beta chain. The antigen is unknown. The entry originates in a study of CD8 T cells in Susac syndrome. Study-level results: In Susac syndrome, CD4+ T cell repertoires lacked any clonal expansion. That the number of individuals in its TCR sequencing and HLA analysis was relatively small was acknowledged by the study.

This CDR3 region has 15 residues. V trimming: 3 bases; J trimming: 8 bases; junction bases outside the gene matches: 8. Germline V gene sequence: CDR1 SGHRS, CDR2 YFSETQ. When the RNA was reverse transcribed, random hexamers were used with an input of roughly 0.5 to 1 ug. Each CDR3 protein gets one entry after TCRdb re-called the immunoSEQ multiplex PCR reads with MiXCR. Among more than 110,000 distinct CDR3 sequences listed, around 93% were seen once. In Susac syndrome patients, recently defined diagnostic criteria for definite or probable disease were met. In contrast to the negatively isolated CD8+ and CD4+ T cells, TEMRA cells were FACS-enriched.

V is TRBV5-1 and J is TRBJ1-5; 10 nucleotides agree with TRBD1. Sequenced material: CD4+ T cells from PBMCs. This sequence was found in a human donor with Susac syndrome. As DNA, the CDR3 is TGCGCCAGCAGCTGGGGGGACAGGGGATGGGAGCCCCAGCATTTT. Its translation is CASSWGDRGWEPQHF.